The 30 T cell receptor beta chains reported below all come from one sample, sequenced in a study of blood T cell repertoires in COVID-19. Measured with immunoSEQ multiplex PCR; TCRdb has only the in-frame clones, and not every one. The top ten clones hold more than 5.5% of a sample with 200,000 to 300,000 clones, nearly 85% of them seen once. The sequencing sample was made of peripheral blood. Receptors originate from a human donor in a cohort sampled during active COVID-19.

Note on this clone: One end of the junction is discordant with germline, which a read error may explain. In nucleotides, the CDR3 is TGTGCTAGCAGCGAAACCTTCGCGACAGGGGAAGTCGAGACCCAGTACTTC. Protein: CASSETFATGEVETQYF. This chain uses TRBV7-7 with TRBJ2-5; 8 bases are a match to TRBD1. The germline gives CDR1 SSHAT, CDR2 FNYEAQ (reference sequence). This CDR3 is built from 17 residues.

The V and J genes are TRBV11-2 and TRBJ2-2, with a possible D match to TRBD2 (5 bases). V shed 3 bases and J shed 0 bases, with 14 bases lying between them. CDR3 length: 17 residues. CDR1 and CDR2 (germline): SGHAT, FQNNGV. The CDR3 DNA is TGTGCCAGCAGCTTCAATGCGAGGGCCGCGAACACCGGGGAGCTGTTTTTT. It codes for CASSFNARAANTGELFF.

For this clone: The germline gene is not matched at one end of the junction; a read error may be the cause. The rearrangement joins TRBV6-1 to TRBJ2-7; D is uncertain. The germline V gene has CDR1 MNHNS and CDR2 SASEGT. The CDR3 loop spans 10 amino acids. This chain's CDR3 is CASSEAQFSF. The CDR3 DNA sequence: TGTGCCAGCAGTGAAGCCCAGTTCTCCTTC.

This clone was recorded many times. The chain combines TRBV27 with TRBJ1-2; 7 bases agree with TRBD1. Germline CDR1 is MNHEY and CDR2 is SMNVEV (reference sequence). The CDR3 is 20 residues long. With V trimmed by 10 bases and J by 6 bases, 32 bases remained unmatched. CDR3 DNA: TGTGCCACCAAAGACAGGGTCGGCGTAGGGGGGTTACCTTCGGAGAATGGCTACACCTTC. Protein: CATKDRVGVGGLPSENGYTF.

The genes are TRBV29-1 and TRBJ2-1; 9 bases line up with TRBD2. Germline V gives CDR1 SQVTM, CDR2 ANQGSEA. There are 15 residues in the CDR3. Trimming cost V 7 bases and J 0 bases; bases outside gene matches: 7. CDR3: CSAFSGRASYNEQFF. CDR3 nucleotide sequence: TGCAGCGCCTTTAGCGGGAGAGCCTCCTACAATGAGCAGTTCTTC.

J is TRBJ2-1 and V is TRBV27; 14 bases are shared with TRBD2. Germline V gives CDR1 MNHEY, CDR2 SMNVEV (reference sequence). The CDR3 covers 16 residues. J gave up 7 bases and V 6 bases, and 8 bases lay outside the gene matches. CDR3 sequence reads: CASRRWTSGRRNEQFF. CDR3 DNA sequence: TGTGCCAGCAGGCGTTGGACTAGCGGGAGGAGGAATGAGCAGTTCTTC.

The V gene is TRBV25-1, the J gene TRBJ2-3; 7 nucleotides match TRBD2. The CDR3 consists of 14 residues. The V gene end was trimmed by 4 bases and the J gene end by 4 bases; junction bases not matched to a gene: 5. The germline V gene encodes CDR1 MGHDK and CDR2 SYGVNS. This chain's CDR3 is CASSASRGADTQYF. Written as DNA, the CDR3 is TGTGCCAGCAGTGCCTCACGGGGGGCAGATACGCAGTATTTT.

This rearrangement joins TRBV18 to TRBJ1-5, with 8 bases identical to TRBD1. The germline V gene encodes CDR1 KGHSH and CDR2 LQKENI. This CDR3 has 16 amino acids. Unmatched junction bases numbered 7, after V lost 5 bases and J lost 1 base. CDR3 residues: CASSANRGESNQPQHF. For the CDR3, the DNA is TGTGCCAGCTCAGCGAACAGGGGGGAAAGCAATCAGCCCCAGCATTTT.

J is TRBJ2-1 and V is TRBV10-2, with TRBD2 as a possible D gene (6 bases). Trimming left V 4 bases short and J 8 bases short, with 18 bases between. Germline assignment: CDR1 WSHSY and CDR2 SAAADI. This CDR3 comprises 15 residues. The CDR3 DNA is TGCGCCAGCAGTGCAGTACTAGCAGGTGTATATGAGCAGTTCTTC. Its translation is CASSAVLAGVYEQFF.

The rearrangement joins TRBV20-1 to TRBJ2-5, with 12 bases that match TRBD2. This CDR3 is built from 16 residues. Germline-derived CDR1 and CDR2 are DFQATT and SNEGSKA (reference sequence). V gave up 3 bases and J gave up 5 bases; unmatched junction bases: 10. The CDR3 spells CSASSLTSGRPETQYF. The CDR3 DNA follows: TGCAGTGCTAGTTCGTTGACTAGCGGGAGACCGGAGACCCAGTACTTC.

The chain uses TRBV7-9 and TRBJ2-1; a possible D gene is TRBD2 (6 bases). V lost 8 bases, J lost 5 bases, and 13 bases lay in between. There are 13 residues in the CDR3. Germline lookup yields CDR1 SEHNR and CDR2 FQNEAQ (reference sequence). The CDR3 region is CASLRRGNNEQFF. DNA of the CDR3: TGTGCCAGCCTGCGCCGGGGGAACAATGAGCAGTTCTTC.

With respect to this clone: The sample holds other DNA sequences that translate to the same CDR3. This chain connects TRBV30 to TRBJ1-5; TRBD1 might be the D (5 bases). Germline CDR1 reads GTSNPN; CDR2 reads SVGIG (reference sequence). V was pared by 3 bases and J by 1 base, with 10 bases between. The CDR3 extends over 14 amino acids. CDR3 loop: CAWSAGRSNQPQHF. The CDR3, as DNA: TGTGCCTGGAGCGCGGGACGGAGCAATCAGCCCCAGCATTTT.

The chain combines TRBV28 with TRBJ2-5, with 9 bases lining up with TRBD1. Germline loops: CDR1 MDHEN, CDR2 SYDVKM. The CDR3 consists of 15 residues. V was clipped by 4 bases and J by 6 bases; unmatched bases: 9. The CDR3 region is CASSSNRGPFKTQYF. CDR3 nucleotides: TGTGCCAGCAGTTCCAACAGGGGGCCTTTTAAGACCCAGTACTTC.

The rearrangement joins TRBV9 to TRBJ2-7; unclear D gene. The CDR3 totals 13 residues. V lost 3 bases to trimming and J lost 1 base, with 8 bases between them. The germline V gene encodes CDR1 SGDLS and CDR2 YYNGEE. CDR3 DNA: TGTGCCAGCAGCGGGTCGAGGTCCTACGAGCAGTACTTC. It codes for CASSGSRSYEQYF.

Remarks on this clone: The same CDR3 arises from other DNA sequences in this sample as well. The rearrangement uses TRBV5-1 and TRBJ1-5; D is uncertain. The CDR3 consists of 14 residues. The germline V gene has CDR1 SGHRS and CDR2 YFSETQ. Trimming pared 0 bases from V and 4 bases from J, leaving 8 bases between. The CDR3 coding sequence is TGCGCCAGCAGCTTGGGTGACATTAATCAGCCCCAGCATTTT. Amino acid sequence: CASSLGDINQPQHF.

The V and J genes are TRBV24-1 and TRBJ2-1, with TRBD2 matching over 9 bases. The CDR3 totals 15 residues. Germline assignment: CDR1 KGHDR and CDR2 SFDVKD. The trim removed 3 bases at V and 5 bases at J, leaving 4 bases unmatched. CDR3 nucleotides: TGTGCCACCAGTGATGGGACTAGCTTGAACAATGAGCAGTTCTTC. This gives the protein CATSDGTSLNNEQFF.

The chain uses TRBV29-1 and TRBJ2-1; D may be TRBD2 (7 bases). CDR3 length: 13 amino acids. The germline V gene has CDR1 SQVTM and CDR2 ANQGSEA. CDR3 amino acids: CSGGGSLYNEQFF. CDR3 DNA sequence: TGCAGTGGGGGCGGGAGCCTCTACAATGAGCAGTTCTTC.

This clone was seen a handful of times. The V and J genes are TRBV9 and TRBJ1-2; 9 bases agree with TRBD1. The V gene end was trimmed by 0 bases and the J gene end by 4 bases; junction bases not matched to a gene: 4. CDR3 length equals 15 residues. The V gene's germline CDR1 is SGDLS and CDR2 YYNGEE. CDR3 loop: CASSVDRGLGYGYTF. CDR3 sequence (DNA): TGTGCCAGCAGCGTAGACAGGGGGCTAGGCTATGGCTACACCTTC.

This rearrangement joins TRBV5-6 to TRBJ2-5; 9 nucleotides align to TRBD1. V trimming: 4 bases; J trimming: 3 bases; junction bases outside the gene matches: 10. The CDR3 loop spans 16 amino acids. Germline values: CDR1 SGHDT, CDR2 YYEEEE. The CDR3 reads CASSPSGRTGEETQYF. CDR3 DNA sequence: TGTGCCAGCAGCCCCTCCGGGAGGACAGGGGAAGAGACCCAGTACTTC.

The chain combines TRBV18 with TRBJ2-1; 9 bases fit TRBD2. V lost 3 bases to trimming and J lost 4 bases; unmatched junction nucleotides: 10. CDR3 size: 17 residues. Germline CDR1 is KGHSH and CDR2 is LQKENI. CDR3 in DNA: TGTGCCAGCTCACCCAGGGATAGCGGGAGTTTATACAATGAGCAGTTCTTC. Protein sequence: CASSPRDSGSLYNEQFF.

The genes are TRBV10-3 and TRBJ2-7; no reliable D call. The CDR3 contains 12 residues. Trimming took 3 bases from V and 7 from J, leaving 10 bases between them. CDR1 and CDR2 from the germline V gene are ENHRY and SYGVKD. CDR3 sequence: CAISDGSREQYF. The CDR3 bases are TGTGCCATCAGTGACGGGTCGAGGGAGCAGTACTTC.

The J gene is TRBJ1-2, the V gene TRBV6-5, with a weak D call TRBD1 (5 bases). The V and J ends lost 0 bases and 6 bases respectively, with 8 bases between them. The CDR3 length is 13 residues. Germline CDR1 is MNHEY and CDR2 is SVGAGI. CDR3 nucleotide sequence: TGTGCCAGCAGTTACTCGCGGGGGGATGGCTACACCTTC. Amino acids: CASSYSRGDGYTF.

The chain uses TRBV5-6 and TRBJ1-5; TRBD1 is a possible D gene (6 bases). Germline assignment: CDR1 SGHDT and CDR2 YYEEEE. V was clipped by 0 bases and J by 0 bases, with 13 bases between them. CDR3 size: 17 residues. The CDR3 DNA sequence: TGTGCCAGCAGCTTGGAGGGGGACCAGTATAGCAATCAGCCCCAGCATTTT. Protein product: CASSLEGDQYSNQPQHF.

The V call is TRBV19, the J call TRBJ2-1, with D maybe TRBD2 (5 bases). The CDR3 runs to 14 residues. Trimming shortened V by 5 bases and J by 9 bases, and 17 bases separated the two germline ends. CDR1 and CDR2 from the germline V gene are LNHDA and SQIVND (reference sequence). CDR3 residues: CASSRGSNFGEQFF. Here the CDR3 DNA reads TGTGCCAGTAGTCGTGGGAGTAACTTCGGTGAGCAGTTCTTC.

This sequence joins TRBV5-1 and TRBJ1-3; a possible D gene is TRBD1 (6 bases). Trimming shortened V by 0 bases and J by 4 bases, and 11 bases separated the two germline ends. CDR3 length: 15 residues. Looked up from germline, CDR1 is SGHRS and CDR2 is YFSETQ. CDR3 nucleotide sequence: TGCGCCAGCAGCTTGGTGGGGGCGCAGGGAAACACCATATATTTT. It encodes CASSLVGAQGNTIYF.

This clone was counted a single time. CDR3 loop: CATSDSKTGYGYTF. DNA of the CDR3: TGTGCCACCAGTGATTCAAAGACTGGCTATGGCTACACCTTC. The chain joins TRBV24-1 to TRBJ1-2; D is ambiguous. The germline V and J ends were trimmed by 2 bases and 4 bases, with 10 bases remaining between them. This CDR3 is 14 amino acids long. The germline V gene encodes CDR1 KGHDR and CDR2 SFDVKD.

This chain connects TRBV7-8 to TRBJ1-1, with 9 bases that match TRBD1. CDR3 size: 14 residues. V shed 0 bases and J 8 bases; nucleotides not matched to a gene: 4. Germline lookup yields CDR1 SGHVS and CDR2 FQNEAQ. CDR3 amino acids: CASSLASGTGEAFF. CDR3 bases: TGTGCCAGCAGCTTAGCGTCCGGGACAGGGGAAGCTTTCTTT.

Only one count was recorded for this clone. The sample contains more than one DNA sequence encoding this CDR3. This sequence joins TRBV3-1 (or the pseudogene TRBV3-2) and TRBJ2-7, with 8 bases matching TRBD1. CDR1 is LGHDT, CDR2 YNNKEL, per germline (reference sequence). The CDR3 covers 14 residues. V dropped 4 bases and J dropped 4; count of bases not matched to a gene: 6. As DNA, the CDR3 is TGTGCCAGCAGCCTAGGGCAGGGGGCTTACGAGCAGTACTTC. The encoded protein is CASSLGQGAYEQYF.

The chain has TRBV6-1 and TRBJ1-1, with 7 bases matching TRBD1. J lost 6 bases, V lost 4 bases, and 14 bases had no gene match. CDR1 is MNHNS, CDR2 SASEGT, per germline. The CDR3 contains 16 residues. DNA for the CDR3: TGTGCCAGCAGTGCGAGAGGGGCTATTACAGGGGCTGAAGCTTTCTTT. This encodes CASSARGAITGAEAFF.

The chain joins TRBV7-9 to TRBJ2-2; 11 nucleotides align to TRBD2. The CDR3 loop spans 17 amino acids. CDR1 and CDR2 (germline): SEHNR, FQNEAQ (reference sequence). Trimming at V came to 4 bases and at J to 2 bases, leaving 6 bases not matched to a gene. CDR3 sequence: CASSSSGTSGNTGELFF. In DNA form, the CDR3 reads TGTGCCAGCAGCTCTTCGGGGACTAGCGGCAACACCGGGGAGCTGTTTTTT.